The entry below describes one T cell receptor beta chain. This entry belongs to a study of shared clonotypes between healthy human individuals. The table came from immunoSEQ multiplex PCR; TCRdb's copy has only in-frame clones and leaves some out. The repertoire holds fewer than 1 million clones, with 96% as singletons. The naive CD8 subset, CD45RO-negative cells positively selected for CCR7, excluded terminally differentiated effector memory CD45RA+ cells. This CDR3 has 15 amino acids. Germline V gene data show CDR1 as SEHNR and CDR2 as FQNEAQ (reference sequence). Trimming cost V 3 bases and J 6 bases; bases outside gene matches: 5.

Sequenced: naive CD8+ T cells sorted from blood. J is TRBJ2-1 and V is TRBV7-9, with 10 nucleotides matching TRBD1. The receptor was isolated from a man between 25 and 39 years old in good health. The CDR3 bases are TGTGCCAGCAGCTTCGGGACAGGGGCATTCAATGAGCAGTTCTTC. Amino acid sequence: CASSFGTGAFNEQFF.